A single sample is the source of the 8 T cell receptor beta chains below, sequenced in a study of early T cells in non-severe SARS-CoV-2 infection. TCRdb ran MiXCR on the 5' RACE reads and lists one entry per CDR3 protein. This repertoire shows 65,000 to 95,000 distinct CDR3 sequences, 11% to 15% found once; its top ten account for roughly 9.8%. The specimen was whole blood. These receptors came from an adult who was a healthcare worker with PCR-confirmed SARS-CoV-2 infection or an uninfected control (not recorded which).

The sample holds a few counts of this clonotype. The chain has TRBV4-1 and TRBJ1-4, with D perhaps matching TRBD1 (6 bases). The CDR3 runs to 15 residues. Germline CDR1 MGHRA, CDR2 YSYEKL. V lost 1 base and J lost 8, with 14 bases in between. As DNA, the CDR3 is TGCGCCAGCAGCCAAGTCGACAGGAACGGGGAAAAACTGTTTTTT. Its protein is CASSQVDRNGEKLFF.

This clonotype was picked up a small number of times. The rearrangement links TRBV28 to TRBJ2-1, with D perhaps assigned TRBD1 or TRBD2 (6 bases each). Germline-derived CDR1 and CDR2 are MDHEN and SYDVKM. The CDR3 extends over 14 amino acids. V gave up 8 bases and J gave up 9 bases, with 20 bases separating them. The CDR3: CASLVGGIGSEQFF. CDR3 DNA: TGTGCCAGCCTCGTAGGGGGGATTGGGTCTGAGCAGTTCTTC.

CDR3 sequence reads: CASQGAQETQYF. CDR3 DNA: TGTGCCAGTCAGGGGGCTCAAGAGACCCAGTACTTC. The rearrangement links TRBV10-3 to TRBJ2-5; 8 bases align to TRBD1. The CDR3 is made up of 12 amino acids. Trimming took 10 bases from V and 2 from J; bases not matched to a gene: 3. CDR1 is ENHRY, CDR2 SYGVKD, per germline.

The V gene is TRBV20-1, the J gene TRBJ1-6, with D perhaps TRBD1 (5 bases). The V gene lost 5 bases and the J gene lost 3 bases, with 14 bases spanning the gap. The CDR3 loop spans 15 amino acids. Germline loops: CDR1 DFQATT, CDR2 SNEGSKA (reference sequence). The CDR3 spells CSAFRGLVYNSPLHF. For the CDR3, the DNA is TGCAGTGCTTTTAGGGGCTTGGTCTATAATTCACCCCTCCACTTT.

In nucleotides, the CDR3 is TGCAGCGCTTCTTGGGGGGTCTACAATGAGCAGTTCTTC. This translates into CSASWGVYNEQFF. The chain carries TRBV29-1 and TRBJ2-1; D may be TRBD2 (6 bases). The CDR3 consists of 13 residues. Trimming stripped 7 bases from V and 3 bases from J, with 13 bases between. Germline CDR1 reads SQVTM; CDR2 reads ANQGSEA.

The sample holds many counts of this clonotype. This chain links TRBV29-1 with TRBJ1-1, with D hard to call. CDR3 length: 11 residues. The ends were cut back, 7 bases at V and 4 bases at J, with 10 bases in the middle. From germline, CDR1 is SQVTM and CDR2 ANQGSEA. DNA of the CDR3: TGCAGCGGGGGAAAAAGCACTGAAGCTTTCTTT. Its protein product is CSGGKSTEAFF. The variable domain in full, with the rest retrieved from reference TRBV29-1 and TRBJ1-1, is SAVISQKPSRDICQRGTSLTIQCQVDSQVTMMFWYRQQPGQSLTLIATANQGSEATYESGFVIDKFPISRPNLTFSTLTVSNMSPEDSSIYLCSGGKSTEAFFGQGTRLTVV.

To note about this clonotype: This could be a read error, since a much larger clone is one nucleotide away. This chain links TRBV19 with TRBJ1-2; 7 nucleotides line up with TRBD1. The CDR3 contains 15 residues. Germline V gene lookup returns CDR1 LNHDA and CDR2 SQIVND (reference sequence). This chain's CDR3 is CASSIADRLTYGHTF. For the CDR3, the DNA is TGTGCCAGTAGTATCGCGGACAGGTTGACCTATGGCCACACCTTC.

The J gene is TRBJ2-3, the V gene TRBV6-5; 7 bases align to TRBD1. V lost 3 bases and J lost 4; bases outside the gene matches: 4. The CDR3 length is 14 residues. The germline gives CDR1 MNHEY, CDR2 SVGAGI. The CDR3 is CASSYADRADTQYF. CDR3 nucleotide sequence: TGTGCCAGCAGTTATGCAGACAGGGCAGATACGCAGTATTTT.